This T cell receptor (beta chain) appears in the sequencing data of a study of OX40 agonist ivuxolimab in advanced cancers. Autoimmune disease history or systemic immunosuppression disqualified patients. V was clipped by 7 bases and J by 0 bases, with 22 bases between them. The germline gives CDR1 LNHDA, CDR2 SQIVND (reference sequence). This CDR3 spans 18 amino acids. Assay: immunoSEQ multiplex PCR; the TCRdb copy retains only in-frame clones and omits some. The repertoire holds approximately 23,000 clones, with roughly 81% as singletons. The chain uses TRBV19 and TRBJ1-5, with D uncertain. The TCR was taken from an adult with an advanced solid tumor such as melanoma, head and neck, liver or kidney cancer. The sequenced sample was CD4+ or CD8+ T cells sorted from blood, obtained in a trial of the OX40 agonist ivuxolimab. The CDR3 reads CASMLGIQHSYSNQPQHF. The CDR3 DNA sequence: TGTGCCAGTATGCTCGGTATCCAGCACTCCTATAGCAATCAGCCCCAGCATTTT. Filled out from reference TRBV19 and TRBJ1-5, the complete variable domain reads DGGITQSPKYLFRKEGQNVTLSCEQNLNHDAMYWYRQDPGQGLRLIYYSQIVNDFQKGDIAEGYSVSREKKESFPLTVTSAQKNPTAFYLCASMLGIQHSYSNQPQHFGDGTRLSIL.